Detailed here is one T cell receptor (beta chain). Its specificity is unknown. Other DNA sequences in this specimen translate into the identical CDR3. This entry comes from a study of glioma-infiltrating T cells after dendritic cell vaccination. Study overall: The vaccine used monocyte-derived dendritic cells pulsed overnight with autologous tumor lysate. Study findings and constraints: Complete blood and tumor specimen sets were limited to few patients.

Only in-frame clones appear in the TCRdb table, and some are missing; sequencing was by immunoSEQ multiplex PCR. There are approximately 82,000 clones in the sample; 85% to 90% occur only once, and 3.2% lies in the top ten. The V end lost 4 bases, the J end lost 0 bases, and 11 bases lay between the germline ends. From germline, CDR1 is SGHRS and CDR2 YFSETQ. This CDR3 comprises 15 residues. This specimen was blood, taken before dendritic cell vaccination. The TCR originated in a human donor with glioblastoma. The chain carries TRBV5-1 and TRBJ2-1, with a possible D match to TRBD2 (6 bases). This CDR3 is CASSPGGSSYNEQFF. Here the CDR3 DNA reads TGCGCCAGCAGCCCCGGGGGTAGCTCCTACAATGAGCAGTTCTTC. Looking up the rest from reference TRBV5-1 and TRBJ2-1 gives the full variable domain: KAGVTQTPRYLIKTRGQQVTLSCSPISGHRSVSWYQQTPGQGLQFLFEYFSETQRNKGNFPGRFSGRQFSNSRSEMNVSTLELGDSALYLCASSPGGSSYNEQFFGPGTRLTVL.